These 9 T cell receptor beta chains originate from one sample sequenced in a study of T cell changes during pregnancy in multiple sclerosis (dated by TCRdb to about 2019). The protocol used for the library was the immunoSEQ multiplex PCR assay. Entries here come from immuneACCESS through TCRdb and include only in-frame sequences with V and J called. Some clones fail to appear in such tables; in the studies checked, an unresolved V gene covers under half of the shortfall, and the cause of the remainder is unknown. This sample gives more than 35,000 clones in total; 90% of them show up just once. The ten largest clones capture about 0.6% of the sample. Sequencing was performed on CD4+ T cells from peripheral blood mononuclear cells, taken in the second trimester of pregnancy. The receptors stem from a female donor with multiple sclerosis, enrolled in a pregnancy study.

This clone was seen just once. V gene TRBV29-1 combines with J gene TRBJ1-2; the D is unclear. In germline, CDR1 is SQVTM, CDR2 ANQGSEA. CDR3 length: 13 amino acids. V dropped 1 base and J dropped 6 bases, with 12 bases sitting between them. This CDR3 is CSVEGWRGNGYTF. The CDR3 DNA is TGCAGCGTTGAAGGTTGGCGGGGAAATGGCTACACCTTC. Full variable domain (rest looked up from reference TRBV29-1 and TRBJ1-2): SAVISQKPSRDICQRGTSLTIQCQVDSQVTMMFWYRQQPGQSLTLIATANQGSEATYESGFVIDKFPISRPNLTFSTLTVSNMSPEDSSIYLCSVEGWRGNGYTFGSGTRLTVV.

The chain recombines TRBV9 with TRBJ1-2; D is undetermined. CDR3 length: 11 amino acids. Germline values: CDR1 SGDLS, CDR2 YYNGEE. Between the trimmed V and J ends, which lost 3 bases and 9 bases, there was a span of 9 bases. The CDR3 DNA sequence: TGTGCCAGCAGCGAAGAGGGCCGCTACACCTTC. Its protein product is CASSEEGRYTF.

The V and J genes are TRBV5-6 and TRBJ2-1, with 7 bases fitting TRBD1. The CDR3 is 15 residues long. CDR1 is SGHDT and CDR2 is YYEEEE in the germline V gene. The junction had 16 bases not matched to a gene; V was cut back by 4 bases and J by 12 bases. The CDR3 region is CASSPTPGQRTWQFF. CDR3 in DNA: TGTGCCAGCAGCCCGACTCCGGGACAGAGAACATGGCAGTTCTTC.

The chain couples TRBV30 to TRBJ2-1; D may be TRBD2 (6 bases). V lost 4 bases to trimming and J lost 0 bases, with 13 bases between them. The CDR3 spans 15 residues. In germline, CDR1 is GTSNPN, CDR2 SVGIG (reference sequence). CDR3 in amino acids: CAWTLGGSSYNEQFF. The CDR3 DNA sequence: TGTGCCTGGACTCTCGGGGGTAGCTCCTACAATGAGCAGTTCTTC.

The CDR3 region is CASSAGLIRETQYF. The CDR3 region has the DNA TGTGCCAGCAGCGCAGGGTTGATTAGGGAGACCCAGTACTTC. The gene calls are TRBV2 and TRBJ2-5; D is possibly TRBD1 (5 bases). The CDR3 is 14 amino acids. Germline values: CDR1 SNHLY, CDR2 FYNNEI. The V and J ends lost 6 bases and 5 bases respectively, with 16 bases between them.

The J gene is TRBJ2-2, the V gene TRBV19; D remains ambiguous. Germline CDR1 LNHDA, CDR2 SQIVND (reference sequence). V was shortened by 2 bases and J by 2 bases, with 9 bases between the two germline ends. The CDR3 contains 15 residues. The CDR3 reads CASSITVLNTGELFF. Here the CDR3 DNA reads TGTGCCAGTAGTATAACAGTCCTTAACACCGGGGAGCTGTTTTTT.

The chain combines TRBV7-2 with TRBJ2-2; D might be TRBD1 (6 bases). Trimming shortened V by 3 bases and J by 1 base, and 12 bases separated the two germline ends. Germline V lookup: CDR1 SGHTA, CDR2 FQGNSA. CDR3 length equals 16 residues. Here the CDR3 reads CASSFSGTRNTGELFF. CDR3 sequence (DNA): TGTGCCAGCAGCTTTTCCGGGACACGGAACACCGGGGAGCTGTTTTTT.

The chain has TRBV19 and TRBJ1-2; unclear D gene. Trimming removed 3 bases at V and 7 bases at J, with 9 bases between. CDR1 and CDR2 from the germline V gene are LNHDA and SQIVND (reference sequence). The CDR3 sequence is 12 residues long. The CDR3 DNA reads as TGTGCCAGTAGTATCCCGGGTGCTGGCTACACCTTC. Its protein product is CASSIPGAGYTF.

V gene TRBV29-1 combines with J gene TRBJ2-3; possibly TRBD2 for D (6 bases). V was trimmed by 6 bases and J by 4 bases, leaving 20 bases between them. The germline V gene encodes CDR1 SQVTM and CDR2 ANQGSEA. CDR3 length: 15 residues. The CDR3 nucleotides are TGCAGCGTCGAGGGAGGTAGCGCAAGCGCAGATACGCAGTATTTT. Residues: CSVEGGSASADTQYF.